Following are 18 T cell receptor beta chains from one sample sequenced in a study of blood T cell repertoires in COVID-19. Here immunoSEQ multiplex PCR was the method, and the copy in TCRdb shows in-frame clones only, minus some. The sample records 150,000 to 200,000 clones, under 90% being singletons. The sequenced sample consisted of peripheral blood. These TCRs come from a human donor in a cohort sampled during active COVID-19.

This chain joins TRBV3-1 (or the pseudogene TRBV3-2) and TRBJ2-7, with D unclear. The CDR3 consists of 14 residues. Germline lookup yields CDR1 LGHDT and CDR2 YNNKEL (reference sequence). V lost 4 bases and J lost 2, with 12 bases in between. CDR3 coding DNA: TGTGCCAGCAGCCGCGGCCCCGTTACCTACGAGCAGTACTTC. The encoded protein is CASSRGPVTYEQYF.

This chain links TRBV15 with TRBJ2-7; 7 bases match TRBD1. With V trimmed by 4 bases and J by 3 bases, 12 bases remained unmatched. Germline CDR1 is LNHNV and CDR2 is YYDKDF (reference sequence). There are 16 residues in the CDR3. The CDR3 DNA sequence: TGTGCCACCAGCAAGTACCGGGACAGAGGGAACTACGAGCAGTACTTC. Its translation: CATSKYRDRGNYEQYF. Based on the CDR3 plus reference TRBV15 and TRBJ2-7, the full variable domain is DAMVIQNPRYQVTQFGKPVTLSCSQTLNHNVMYWYQQKSSQAPKLLFHYYDKDFNNEADTPDNFQSRRPNTSFCFLDIRSPGLGDTAMYLCATSKYRDRGNYEQYFGPGTRLTVT.

The chain uses TRBV13 and TRBJ1-2; 7 bases are shared with TRBD1. The CDR3 covers 14 residues. The V gene end was trimmed by 4 bases and the J gene end by 0 bases; junction bases not matched to a gene: 2. Germline values: CDR1 PRHDT, CDR2 FYEKMQ (reference sequence). This chain's CDR3 is CASSSGTANYGYTF. In nucleotides, the CDR3 is TGTGCCAGCAGCTCCGGGACAGCTAACTATGGCTACACCTTC.

This clone was observed once. The gene calls are TRBV3-1 (or the pseudogene TRBV3-2) and TRBJ1-4, with 7 bases aligning to TRBD1. This CDR3 has 15 amino acids. Trimming took 1 base from V and 5 from J; bases not matched to a gene: 4. The germline V gene has CDR1 LGHDT and CDR2 YNNKEL (reference sequence). CDR3 protein: CASSQGQGINEKLFF. The CDR3 DNA is TGTGCCAGCAGCCAAGGACAGGGCATAAATGAAAAACTGTTTTTT.

This chain connects TRBV2 to TRBJ2-5; TRBD2 matches 7 bases. Germline CDR1 reads SNHLY; CDR2 reads FYNNEI. J was trimmed by 5 bases and V by 5 bases; bases with no gene match: 8. This CDR3 is built from 14 residues. CDR3 sequence: CASSPLSGVETQYF. The CDR3 nucleotides read TGTGCCAGCAGTCCGCTAAGCGGGGTGGAGACCCAGTACTTC. Together with reference TRBV2 and TRBJ2-5, the CDR3 gives the full variable domain: EPEVTQTPSHQVTQMGQEVILRCVPISNHLYFYWYRQILGQKVEFLVSFYNNEISEKSEIFDDQFSVERPDGSNFTLKIRSTKLEDSAMYFCASSPLSGVETQYFGPGTRLLVL.

The CDR3 nucleotides read TGTGCCAGCACCCCGGGGGGGCTCACCGGGGAGCTGTTTTTT. Residues: CASTPGGLTGELFF. The chain couples TRBV9 to TRBJ2-2; TRBD2 aligns across 8 bases. This CDR3 is built from 14 residues. The V and J ends lost 6 bases and 4 bases, in that order; junction bases with no gene match: 5. CDR1 is SGDLS and CDR2 is YYNGEE in the germline V gene.

The chain has TRBV9 and TRBJ1-4; maybe TRBD1 (5 bases). The CDR3 consists of 13 residues. Germline V lookup: CDR1 SGDLS, CDR2 YYNGEE. V shed 2 bases and J shed 6 bases, with 8 bases lying between them. The CDR3 sequence is CASSVPGDEKLFF. The CDR3, as DNA: TGTGCCAGCAGCGTCCCGGGGGATGAAAAACTGTTTTTT.

V usage is TRBV7-6 and J usage is TRBJ1-6, with TRBD1 identical over 7 bases. V shed 5 bases and J 7 bases; nucleotides not matched to a gene: 8. Per germline, CDR1 SGHVS and CDR2 FNYEAQ. CDR3 size: 15 residues. CDR3 protein: CASSRDSPLNSPLHF. The CDR3 nucleotides are TGTGCCAGCAGCCGGGACAGTCCCCTAAATTCACCCCTCCACTTT. The entire variable domain, with the rest obtained from reference TRBV7-6 and TRBJ1-6, is as follows: GAGVSQSPRYKVTKRGQDVALRCDPISGHVSLYWYRQALGQGPEFLTYFNYEAQQDKSGLPNDRFSAERPEGSISTLTIQRTEQRDSAMYRCASSRDSPLNSPLHFGNGTRLTVT.

The genes are TRBV3-1 (or the pseudogene TRBV3-2) and TRBJ2-1, with D perhaps matching TRBD2 (7 bases). From germline, CDR1 is LGHDT and CDR2 YNNKEL (reference sequence). V lost 8 bases to trimming and J lost 12 bases, with 23 bases between them. The CDR3 spans 14 residues. CDR3 in DNA: TGTGCCAGCGGACTAGGGCGGGGGCTCGTGGGGCAGTTCTTC. The encoded protein is CASGLGRGLVGQFF.

The chain is built from TRBV2 and TRBJ1-3; tentative D call: TRBD1 (5 bases). CDR1 and CDR2 from the germline V gene are SNHLY and FYNNEI. Deletions cut 10 bases from V and 0 bases from J, with 13 bases between. The CDR3 extends over 14 amino acids. CDR3: CANWAGGSGNTIYF. CDR3 nucleotides: TGTGCCAACTGGGCGGGGGGCTCTGGAAACACCATATATTTT.

Only one count was recorded for this clone. V is TRBV5-1 and J is TRBJ1-4; tentatively, D is TRBD1 (5 bases). Germline CDR1 SGHRS, CDR2 YFSETQ. V was cut by 0 bases and J by 5 bases, with 11 bases left in between. This CDR3 has 15 residues. The CDR3 spells CASSLGQGINEKLFF. CDR3 nucleotides: TGCGCCAGCAGCTTGGGGCAGGGAATAAATGAAAAACTGTTTTTT.

This rearrangement joins TRBV5-5 to TRBJ1-2; D gene unclear. Germline assignment: CDR1 SGHKS and CDR2 YYEKEE (reference sequence). CDR3 length equals 20 residues. Trimming pared 1 base from V and 2 bases from J, leaving 27 bases between. In nucleotides, the CDR3 is TGTGCCAGCAGCTTGCCTATCACAGCTTATCGAAACCCAAGGAACTATGGCTACACCTTC. It specifies CASSLPITAYRNPRNYGYTF.

The chain couples TRBV5-6 to TRBJ2-3, with a possible D match to TRBD2 (6 bases). The CDR3 loop spans 14 amino acids. Germline loops: CDR1 SGHDT, CDR2 YYEEEE. Trimming shortened V by 5 bases and J by 6 bases, and 16 bases separated the two germline ends. CDR3 sequence: CASSPPGVVDTQYF. The CDR3 region has the DNA TGTGCCAGCAGTCCCCCGGGAGTAGTGGATACGCAGTATTTT.

The chain has TRBV5-1 and TRBJ2-1; D might be TRBD1 (6 bases). The CDR3 sequence is 13 residues long. Trimming left V 5 bases short and J 7 bases short, with 13 bases between. Germline V gives CDR1 SGHRS, CDR2 YFSETQ. The CDR3 region has the DNA TGCGCCAGCAGGAAGTCCCAGGGGAATGAGCAGTTCTTC. It codes for CASRKSQGNEQFF.

The rearrangement links TRBV7-9 to TRBJ2-7, with 8 positions matching TRBD2. The CDR3 totals 16 residues. The V gene's germline CDR1 is SEHNR and CDR2 FQNEAQ (reference sequence). V shed 1 base, J shed 0 bases, and the junction held 5 bases outside the gene matches. CDR3 nucleotide sequence: TGTGCCAGCAGCTTAGGGTCGGGACTAGTCTCCTACGAGCAGTACTTC. It is translated as CASSLGSGLVSYEQYF.

The CDR3 sequence: CASSRGDIPTEAFF. For the CDR3, the DNA is TGTGCCAGCAGCAGAGGGGACATTCCCACTGAAGCTTTCTTT. V usage is TRBV3-1 (or the pseudogene TRBV3-2) and J usage is TRBJ1-1, with a tentative D call TRBD1 (6 bases). This CDR3 has 14 residues. In germline, CDR1 is LGHDT, CDR2 YNNKEL (reference sequence). The V gene lost 5 bases and the J gene lost 4 bases, with 14 bases spanning the gap.

The V call is TRBV5-1, the J call TRBJ2-7; 8 positions match TRBD1. CDR3 length: 15 residues. The ends lost 4 bases at V and 4 bases at J; junction bases unmatched: 10. CDR1 is SGHRS, CDR2 YFSETQ, per germline. The CDR3 spells CASSPATGDLYEQYF. The CDR3 region has the DNA TGCGCCAGCAGCCCCGCGACAGGGGATTTGTACGAGCAGTACTTC.

The chain joins TRBV24-1 to TRBJ1-3; the match to TRBD1 covers 9 bases. CDR1 and CDR2 (germline): KGHDR, SFDVKD. V dropped 5 bases and J dropped 0; count of bases not matched to a gene: 7. CDR3 length: 17 amino acids. The CDR3: CATSVPGDRDSGNTIYF. DNA of the CDR3: TGTGCCACCAGTGTCCCGGGGGACAGGGACTCTGGAAACACCATATATTTT.